These T cell receptor beta chains were read from a single sample in a study of T cells expressing NK-cell markers. TCRdb reworked the 5' RACE reads into one entry per CDR3 protein, no DNA. The sample table includes some 4,700 distinct CDR3 sequences. Sequencing was carried out using blood T cells: a sorted CD56 or NKG2C T cell subset, CD4+ or CD8+ T cells, or bulk PBMC T cells (not recorded which). The receptors shown here come from a young man in good health. CDR3s include the opening cysteine and the closing phenylalanine or tryptophan. Clone size appears in some rows only: once, few, many, or a class for an expanded clone.

abundance: .; len: 17; v_gene: TRBV20-1; j_gene: TRBJ2-3; CDR3aa: CSARGTSGRDGTDTQYF
abundance: medium-sized; len: 15; v_gene: TRBV6-5; j_gene: TRBJ2-1; CDR3aa: CASSYSGPGRGEQFF
abundance: .; len: 15; v_gene: TRBV27; j_gene: TRBJ1-2; CDR3aa: CASSLTGDPNYGYTF
abundance: medium-sized; len: 14; v_gene: TRBV4-1; j_gene: TRBJ2-3; CDR3aa: CASRQGSSTDTQYF
abundance: medium-sized; len: 13; v_gene: TRBV5-1; j_gene: TRBJ2-3; CDR3aa: CASREASTDTQYF
abundance: medium-sized; len: 14; v_gene: TRBV29-1; j_gene: TRBJ1-1; CDR3aa: CSVGPGATNTEAFF
abundance: .; len: 16; v_gene: TRBV20-1; j_gene: TRBJ2-1; CDR3aa: CSARPSSGRGFNEQFF
abundance: medium-sized; len: 13; v_gene: TRBV6-6; j_gene: TRBJ2-1; CDR3aa: CASSRVGTHEQFF
abundance: medium-sized; len: 12; v_gene: TRBV12-3/TRBV12-4; j_gene: TRBJ1-5; CDR3aa: CASSFGNQPQHF
abundance: .; len: 13; v_gene: TRBV7-9; j_gene: TRBJ2-2; CDR3aa: CASSFGGAGELFF
abundance: medium-sized; len: 13; v_gene: TRBV6-2/TRBV6-3; j_gene: TRBJ2-1; CDR3aa: CASRQTGLNEQFF
abundance: medium-sized; len: 16; v_gene: TRBV6-5; j_gene: TRBJ2-1; CDR3aa: CASSYSTRGSFDEQFF
abundance: medium-sized; len: 16; v_gene: TRBV6-1; j_gene: TRBJ2-1; CDR3aa: CASSVLAGVNVGEQFF
abundance: medium-sized; len: 14; v_gene: TRBV21-1; j_gene: TRBJ1-4; CDR3aa: CASRTGTGCEKLFF
abundance: medium-sized; len: 14; v_gene: TRBV11-2; j_gene: TRBJ1-5; CDR3aa: CASSLSAGDQPQHF
abundance: medium-sized; len: 14; v_gene: TRBV5-1; j_gene: TRBJ2-3; CDR3aa: CASSSQSITDTQYF
abundance: medium-sized; len: 20; v_gene: TRBV15; j_gene: TRBJ1-2; CDR3aa: CATSRDLHQRGARSSYGYTF
abundance: medium-sized; len: 13; v_gene: TRBV12-3/TRBV12-4; j_gene: TRBJ2-1; CDR3aa: CASSPFIWDEQFF
abundance: medium-sized; len: 16; v_gene: TRBV20-1; j_gene: TRBJ1-3; CDR3aa: CSARDRESYSGNTIYF
abundance: medium-sized; len: 13; v_gene: TRBV7-3; j_gene: TRBJ2-1; CDR3aa: CASSLGGHNEQFF
abundance: medium-sized; len: 13; v_gene: TRBV14; j_gene: TRBJ2-4; CDR3aa: CASNPSGGNIQYF
abundance: .; len: 16; v_gene: TRBV11-2; j_gene: TRBJ2-1; CDR3aa: CASSSKGQGARNEQFF
abundance: medium-sized; len: 13; v_gene: TRBV28; j_gene: TRBJ2-5; CDR3aa: CASSSDIIETQYF
abundance: medium-sized; len: 15; v_gene: TRBV10-3; j_gene: TRBJ2-2; CDR3aa: CAISEGTTNTGELFF
abundance: .; len: 12; v_gene: TRBV5-6; j_gene: TRBJ1-1; CDR3aa: CASSFGNTEAFF
abundance: medium-sized; len: 16; v_gene: TRBV18; j_gene: TRBJ1-5; CDR3aa: CASSPPSGQGYQPQHF
abundance: medium-sized; len: 17; v_gene: TRBV6-1; j_gene: TRBJ2-1; CDR3aa: CASRENFSGSSPNEQFF
abundance: .; len: 14; v_gene: TRBV2; j_gene: TRBJ2-3; CDR3aa: CARGGPPTSDTQYF
abundance: medium-sized; len: 13; v_gene: TRBV21-1; j_gene: TRBJ2-7; CDR3aa: CARCSRAAYEQYF
abundance: .; len: 15; v_gene: TRBV10-3; j_gene: TRBJ1-1; CDR3aa: CAISVEGPLNTEAFF
abundance: medium-sized; len: 15; v_gene: TRBV28; j_gene: TRBJ2-7; CDR3aa: CASSLRSGALNEQYF
abundance: medium-sized; len: 15; v_gene: TRBV9; j_gene: TRBJ2-2; CDR3aa: CASSVAGVRTGELFF
abundance: medium-sized; len: 17; v_gene: TRBV25-1; j_gene: TRBJ2-7; CDR3aa: CASSDPTPGQGAYEQYF
abundance: .; len: 14; v_gene: TRBV19; j_gene: TRBJ2-7; CDR3aa: CASSINVRAYEQYF
abundance: .; len: 16; v_gene: TRBV15; j_gene: TRBJ2-1; CDR3aa: CATSRGRTASYNEQFF